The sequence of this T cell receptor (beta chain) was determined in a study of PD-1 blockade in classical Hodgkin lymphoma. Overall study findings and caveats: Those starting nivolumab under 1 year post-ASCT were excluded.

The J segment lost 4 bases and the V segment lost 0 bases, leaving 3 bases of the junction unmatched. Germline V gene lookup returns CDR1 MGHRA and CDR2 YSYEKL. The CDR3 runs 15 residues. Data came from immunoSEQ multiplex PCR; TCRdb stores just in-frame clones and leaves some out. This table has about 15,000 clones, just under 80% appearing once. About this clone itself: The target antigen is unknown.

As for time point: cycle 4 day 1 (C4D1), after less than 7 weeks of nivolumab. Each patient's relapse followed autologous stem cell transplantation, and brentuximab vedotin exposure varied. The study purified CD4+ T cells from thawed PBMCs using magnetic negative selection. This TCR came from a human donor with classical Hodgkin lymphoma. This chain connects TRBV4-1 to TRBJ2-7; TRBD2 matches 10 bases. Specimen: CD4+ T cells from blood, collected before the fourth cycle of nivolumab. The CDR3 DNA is TGCGCCAGCAGCCAAGAGGGGACTAGCGCTTACGAGCAGTACTTC. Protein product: CASSQEGTSAYEQYF.